A selection of T cell receptor beta chains follows, all from one sample in a study of neoadjuvant anti-PD-1 for oral cavity cancer. Sequencing used immunoSEQ multiplex PCR; TCRdb keeps in-frame clones, though not all of them. The sample records just over 9,000 clones, 64% being singletons. Specimen: PBMCs, collected after nivolumab (anti-PD-1) treatment. The receptors originated from a person between 35 and 79 years old with oral cavity squamous cell carcinoma. Both conserved end residues are part of each CDR3. A D gene is named only where the DNA matches it firmly. Clone size, where shown, is once, few, many, or a class for clones that have expanded.

>-|16|TRBV6-1|TRBD2|TRBJ2-7
TGTGCCAGCAGTGAAGAATTCAGCGGGAGTTATGGCGAGCAGTACTTC
CASSEEFSGSYGEQYF
>-|14|TRBV19|-|TRBJ1-4
TGTGCCAGTAAGAGGCAGCCGGGGATTGAAAAACTGTTTTTT
CASKRQPGIEKLFF
>few|17|TRBV27|TRBD1|TRBJ1-2
TGTGCCAGCAGTTTATCGAAAGGACGGGACAGGGAGGAAGGCTACACCTTC
CASSLSKGRDREEGYTF
>-|15|TRBV14|TRBD2|TRBJ2-3
TGTGCCAGCAGCCGCAGCGGGGCGATCACAGATACGCAGTATTTT
CASSRSGAITDTQYF
>-|11|TRBV18|-|TRBJ1-1
TGTGCCAGCTCAAAGGGCATTGAAGCTTTCTTT
CASSKGIEAFF
>-|17|TRBV5-6|TRBD2|TRBJ2-7
TGTGCCAGCAGCGGGCGGTCTAGCGGTAACCCTTACTACGAGCAGTACTTC
CASSGRSSGNPYYEQYF
>-|14|TRBV28|TRBD1|TRBJ1-6
TGTGCCAGCCTCCGGACAGGGGGTAATTCACCCCTCCACTTT
CASLRTGGNSPLHF
>medium-sized|17|TRBV10-2|TRBD2|TRBJ2-5
TGCGCCAGCAGTGATTCCTCCGGGACTAGCGGGAAGGAGACCCAGTACTTC
CASSDSSGTSGKETQYF
>-|12|TRBV11-3|-|TRBJ1-1
TGTGCCAGCAGCGACAGGATGGGTGAAGCTTTCTTT
CASSDRMGEAFF
>few|15|TRBV4-1|-|TRBJ1-1
TGCGCCAGCAGCCAAGATCGTAGTCGGAGCACTGAAGCTTTCTTT
CASSQDRSRSTEAFF
>few|15|TRBV27|-|TRBJ2-1
TGTGCCAGCAGGCAGGGACTGAGCTCCTACAATGAGCAGTTCTTC
CASRQGLSSYNEQFF
>-|13|TRBV30|-|TRBJ2-3
TGTGCCTGGAGTAAGAGATCTTCGGATACGCAGTATTTT
CAWSKRSSDTQYF
>-|15|TRBV5-5|-|TRBJ2-7
TGTGCCAGCAGCTTGGAGATCGGAGGGGGCTACGAGCAGTACTTC
CASSLEIGGGYEQYF
>-|16|TRBV6-4|TRBD2|TRBJ2-7
TGTGCCAGCAGGGGCGGTACTAGCGCCTCTGCCTACGAGCAGTACTTC
CASRGGTSASAYEQYF
>-|16|TRBV9|TRBD1|TRBJ1-1
TGTGCCAGCAGCCCTTTGGTAGGGACAGGGAACACTGAAGCTTTCTTT
CASSPLVGTGNTEAFF
>-|14|TRBV6-1|TRBD1|TRBJ1-1
TGTGCCAGCTCCCTGGGACAGACGAACACTGAAGCTTTCTTT
CASSLGQTNTEAFF
>-|13|TRBV25-1|-|TRBJ1-2
TGTGCCAGCAGTGAATCTGCGGTCTATGGCTACACCTTC
CASSESAVYGYTF
>once|13|TRBV6-6|TRBD1|TRBJ1-4
TGTGCCAGCAGTCAGAGACAGGGCGAGAAACTGTTTTTT
CASSQRQGEKLFF
>-|13|TRBV7-9|TRBD2|TRBJ2-7
TGTGCCAGCAGCCGCCGGGACTACAACGAGCAGTACTTC
CASSRRDYNEQYF
>-|14|TRBV6-4|-|TRBJ1-5
TGTGCCAGCAGTGACTCAGGAACGACTCAGCCCCAGCATTTT
CASSDSGTTQPQHF
>-|13|TRBV28|-|TRBJ2-7
TGTGCCAGCAGTTTTTACAGGGCGGGGGAGCAGTACTTC
CASSFYRAGEQYF
>-|14|TRBV5-1|TRBD1|TRBJ2-1
TGCGCCAGCGGGGACAGGGTCCCCCACAATGAGCAGTTCTTC
CASGDRVPHNEQFF
>-|16|TRBV2|TRBD2|TRBJ2-2
TGTGCCAGCAGTCCGACTAGCGGGGGGCACACCGGGGAGCTGTTTTTT
CASSPTSGGHTGELFF
>-|12|TRBV5-4|TRBD1|TRBJ1-2
TGTGCCAGCAGCTCATGGGGACAGAGATACACCTTC
CASSSWGQRYTF
>-|14|TRBV6-1|-|TRBJ1-4
TGTGCCAGCAGTGGACGGTCGGGGAATGAAAAACTGTTTTTT
CASSGRSGNEKLFF
>-|16|TRBV11-2|TRBD2|TRBJ2-1
TGTGCCAGCAGCTTAGGTGTAGCGGGGTCTGGCAATGAGCAGTTCTTC
CASSLGVAGSGNEQFF
>-|15|TRBV4-2|-|TRBJ1-6
TGTGCCAGCAGCCAAGATTGGAGAGTAAATTCACCCCTCCACTTT
CASSQDWRVNSPLHF
>-|17|TRBV7-3|TRBD1|TRBJ2-6
TGTGCCAGCAGCCGGACAGGGTCAGTCTCTGGGGCCAACGTCCTGACTTTC
CASSRTGSVSGANVLTF
>-|15|TRBV6-1|TRBD2|TRBJ2-5
TGTGCCAGCAAGCGAGCGGGGGGGCGGGGAGAGACCCAGTACTTC
CASKRAGGRGETQYF
>-|11|TRBV29-1|-|TRBJ1-1
TGCAGCGTCCTAGACAGCGCTGAAGCTTTCTTT
CSVLDSAEAFF
>few|13|TRBV7-3|-|TRBJ2-1
TGTGCCAGCAGCTCTCCCCCCAGACTAGAGCAGTTCTTC
CASSSPPRLEQFF
>-|13|TRBV2|-|TRBJ2-3
TGTGCCAGCACTGAGACAGGTACAGATACGCAGTATTTT
CASTETGTDTQYF
>-|15|TRBV6-6|-|TRBJ2-6
TGTGCCAGCAGTTACGAGAGCTCTGGGGCCAACGTCCTGACTTTC
CASSYESSGANVLTF
>-|21|TRBV5-1|-|TRBJ1-5
TGCGCCAGCAGCTTGAAGTTATCGGGAGGACAGCCCTCATTATCCAATCAGCCCCAGCATTTT
CASSLKLSGGQPSLSNQPQHF
>few|14|TRBV10-2|-|TRBJ1-4
TGCGCCAGCAGTGAGTCTACGGCTGGGGAAAAACTGTTTTTT
CASSESTAGEKLFF